This is a list of T cell receptor beta chains from one sample in a study of blood T cell repertoires in COVID-19. The assay was immunoSEQ multiplex PCR, and TCRdb's table has in-frame clones only and misses some. The repertoire holds around 100,000 clones, with roughly 79% as singletons. Sequencing was performed on peripheral blood. These receptor sequences come from a man in his sixties or seventies with active or convalescent COVID-19. The CDR3 runs from the conserved cysteine through the conserved F or W. The D gene is left open where the match is weak. Clone size, where shown, is once, few, many, or a class for clones that have expanded.

CDR3nt | CDR3aa | len | j_gene | d_gene | abundance | v_gene
TGTGCCAGCACCGGCGGGACCAGAACCGGGGAGCTGTTTTTT | CASTGGTRTGELFF | 14 | TRBJ2-2 | NA | few | TRBV6-6
TGTGCCAGCTCACCACCAGCGGGACAGGGGGACTACGAGCAGTACTTC | CASSPPAGQGDYEQYF | 16 | TRBJ2-7 | TRBD1 | NA | TRBV18
TGTGCCAGCTCACCGGTACCGGGACTTCTCCCCCACGAGCAGTACTTC | CASSPVPGLLPHEQYF | 16 | TRBJ2-7 | NA | NA | TRBV18
TGTGCCAGCTCACCAAACAGCGGACCTGATCTCGCTTTCTTT | CASSPNSGPDLAFF | 14 | TRBJ1-1 | NA | NA | TRBV18
TGCGCCAGCAGCGAAGGACTAGCGGGAGTTAGCGACACCGGGGAGCTGTTTTTT | CASSEGLAGVSDTGELFF | 18 | TRBJ2-2 | TRBD2 | NA | TRBV5-1
TGTGCCAGCAGTTTGACAGGGGTAATAGAGGAGACCCAGTACTTC | CASSLTGVIEETQYF | 15 | TRBJ2-5 | TRBD1 | NA | TRBV5-5
TGTGCCACCAGTGATCGTCTCGGGAGCAATCAGCCCCAGCATTTT | CATSDRLGSNQPQHF | 15 | TRBJ1-5 | NA | NA | TRBV24-1
TGTGCCAGTAGTTCAGGGGCGAGCAATCAGCCCCAGCATTTT | CASSSGASNQPQHF | 14 | TRBJ1-5 | NA | NA | TRBV19
TGTGCCAGCAGTTACGGACAGGCTGACTCGAACACCATATATTTT | CASSYGQADSNTIYF | 15 | TRBJ1-3 | TRBD1 | NA | TRBV6-5
TGTGCCAGCAGCTCGGGACAGGTAGAAGATACGCAGTATTTT | CASSSGQVEDTQYF | 14 | TRBJ2-3 | TRBD1 | few | TRBV9
TGTGCCAGCAGTTACTCCTGGGGGGTGTCTGGGGCCAACGTCCTGACTTTC | CASSYSWGVSGANVLTF | 17 | TRBJ2-6 | NA | once | TRBV6-2/TRBV6-3
TGTGCCAGCAGCCAAGGCCACAGGGGCGGTGAAAAACTGTTTTTT | CASSQGHRGGEKLFF | 15 | TRBJ1-4 | TRBD1 | NA | TRBV4-2
TGCAGCGTTGTCCCCGCCGGCTCCTACGAGCAGTACTTC | CSVVPAGSYEQYF | 13 | TRBJ2-7 | NA | NA | TRBV29-1
TGTGCCAGCAGCTTGGGACAGGGGAGGGAGACCCAGTACTTC | CASSLGQGRETQYF | 14 | TRBJ2-5 | TRBD1 | NA | TRBV5-4
TGTGCCAGCAGTGACGTGGACAGGGGGCTGGAAGGGGAGACCCAGTACTTC | CASSDVDRGLEGETQYF | 17 | TRBJ2-5 | TRBD1 | once | TRBV6-4
TGCGCCAGCCGTTCCTCCTACAATGAGCAGTTCTTC | CASRSSYNEQFF | 12 | TRBJ2-1 | NA | NA | TRBV5-1
TGTGCCAGCAGCTTAGGACAGGACGACACCGGGGAGCTGTTTTTT | CASSLGQDDTGELFF | 15 | TRBJ2-2 | TRBD1 | NA | TRBV5-4
TGTGCCGGATACAGGGGGACCCTTAGCGAGCAGTACTTC | CAGYRGTLSEQYF | 13 | TRBJ2-7 | TRBD1 | NA | TRBV30
TGTGCCAGCAGTTCAGGGGCCCTAACCATTACCGGGGAGCTGTTTTTT | CASSSGALTITGELFF | 16 | TRBJ2-2 | NA | NA | TRBV6-2/TRBV6-3
TGTGCCTGGACACAACAGAGAAACACTGAAGCTTTCTTT | CAWTQQRNTEAFF | 13 | TRBJ1-1 | NA | NA | TRBV30
TGTGCCACCAGCAGAGATAGGGGTAATCAGCCCCAGCATTTT | CATSRDRGNQPQHF | 14 | TRBJ1-5 | NA | NA | TRBV15
TGTGCCTGCGGGGGGGGAGATGGCAATCAGCCCCAGCATTTT | CACGGGDGNQPQHF | 14 | TRBJ1-5 | NA | NA | TRBV30
TGCGCCAGCAGCCAAGTGCGGAGCACAGATACGCAGTATTTT | CASSQVRSTDTQYF | 14 | TRBJ2-3 | NA | NA | TRBV4-1
TGTGCCAGCAGTTACTCGATAAGGCCGCAGGGGGTTTCCTACGAGCAGTACTTC | CASSYSIRPQGVSYEQYF | 18 | TRBJ2-7 | TRBD1 | NA | TRBV6-2/TRBV6-3
TGTGCCAGCAGCCTCACATCAACTAATGAAAAACTGTTTTTT | CASSLTSTNEKLFF | 14 | TRBJ1-4 | NA | NA | TRBV3-1/TRBV3-2
TGTGCCAGCCGAGCCCGGGACAACTATAATTCACCCCTCCACTTT | CASRARDNYNSPLHF | 15 | TRBJ1-6 | NA | NA | TRBV19
TGTGCCAGCAGATTTATCGGGGGGAGCGAAACTGAAGCTTTCTTT | CASRFIGGSETEAFF | 15 | TRBJ1-1 | NA | NA | TRBV11-2
TGTGCCAGTCGGGAGACCGGGACAGCGTACTACGAGCAGTACTTC | CASRETGTAYYEQYF | 15 | TRBJ2-7 | NA | NA | TRBV19
TGTGCCACCAGTGACCTGCAGGTTGCCTATGGCTACACCTTC | CATSDLQVAYGYTF | 14 | TRBJ1-2 | NA | NA | TRBV24-1
TGTGCCAGCAGTTTCCCTTCCTCGACCGGGGAGCTGTTTTTT | CASSFPSSTGELFF | 14 | TRBJ2-2 | NA | NA | TRBV27
TGTGCCAGCAGCTTAGGGCGGGGTATACACCAGCCCCAGCATTTT | CASSLGRGIHQPQHF | 15 | TRBJ1-5 | NA | few | TRBV7-2
TGTGCCAGCAGCTTTGGGACTATCTACGAGCAGTACTTC | CASSFGTIYEQYF | 13 | TRBJ2-7 | TRBD2 | medium-sized | TRBV11-2
TGCGCCAGCAGCGCAGGGGACTACAATTCCTACAATGAGCAGTTCTTC | CASSAGDYNSYNEQFF | 16 | TRBJ2-1 | NA | NA | TRBV5-1
TGCGCCAGCAGCTTGGCCGGCTCTGGAAACACCATATATTTT | CASSLAGSGNTIYF | 14 | TRBJ1-3 | NA | NA | TRBV5-1
TGTGCCAGCAGCTACAGGGCCCCAGATGAAAAACTGTTTTTT | CASSYRAPDEKLFF | 14 | TRBJ1-4 | NA | NA | TRBV2
TGTGCCAGCAGTGGGGTCAGGAAGGAGGGATCTAATGAAAAACTGTTTTTT | CASSGVRKEGSNEKLFF | 17 | TRBJ1-4 | NA | NA | TRBV25-1
TGCGCCAGCAGTGAGGACAGTTATGAGCAGTTCTTC | CASSEDSYEQFF | 12 | TRBJ2-1 | NA | NA | TRBV10-2
TGTGCCAGCAGCTTGGGGGACAGGGACACTGAAGCTTTCTTT | CASSLGDRDTEAFF | 14 | TRBJ1-1 | TRBD1 | NA | TRBV5-6
TGTGCCAGCAGCTTATTAGCGGGGGGCGGCACAGATACGCAGTATTTT | CASSLLAGGGTDTQYF | 16 | TRBJ2-3 | TRBD2 | few | TRBV11-2
TGTGCCAGCAGTAGACAGGGTGCTGAAGCTTTCTTT | CASSRQGAEAFF | 12 | TRBJ1-1 | TRBD1 | NA | TRBV6-5
TGTGCCACCAGTGATCCGACGATAGGACTCAATGAGCAGTTCTTC | CATSDPTIGLNEQFF | 15 | TRBJ2-1 | NA | NA | TRBV24-1
TGTGCCAGTAGTATAGTAGGCAACGGAGTCAATGAGCAGTTCTTC | CASSIVGNGVNEQFF | 15 | TRBJ2-1 | NA | NA | TRBV19
TGTGCCAGTAGTAAGACAGATAACTACGAGCAGTACTTC | CASSKTDNYEQYF | 13 | TRBJ2-7 | NA | NA | TRBV19
TGTGCCAGCAGCGTTGAGAGCTCCTACAATGAGCAGTTCTTC | CASSVESSYNEQFF | 14 | TRBJ2-1 | NA | NA | TRBV9
TGTGCCATCAGTGAGCCCCGAGGAGGGCGCGATGAGCAGTTCTTC | CAISEPRGGRDEQFF | 15 | TRBJ2-1 | NA | few | TRBV10-3
TGTGCCAGCAGTGCAGGACAGGGGGCTTTTGGGAACACTGAAGCTTTCTTT | CASSAGQGAFGNTEAFF | 17 | TRBJ1-1 | TRBD1 | NA | TRBV2
TGTGCCTGTCGACAGGCGCCCACAGATACGCAGTATTTT | CACRQAPTDTQYF | 13 | TRBJ2-3 | NA | few | TRBV30
TGCGCCAGCAACCCCGGACTAGCGGGTGACTACGAGCAGTACTTC | CASNPGLAGDYEQYF | 15 | TRBJ2-7 | TRBD2 | NA | TRBV5-1
TGTGCCAGCAGCCCTGGGCGGGGGAATGAGCAGTTCTTC | CASSPGRGNEQFF | 13 | TRBJ2-1 | TRBD2 | few | TRBV12-3/TRBV12-4